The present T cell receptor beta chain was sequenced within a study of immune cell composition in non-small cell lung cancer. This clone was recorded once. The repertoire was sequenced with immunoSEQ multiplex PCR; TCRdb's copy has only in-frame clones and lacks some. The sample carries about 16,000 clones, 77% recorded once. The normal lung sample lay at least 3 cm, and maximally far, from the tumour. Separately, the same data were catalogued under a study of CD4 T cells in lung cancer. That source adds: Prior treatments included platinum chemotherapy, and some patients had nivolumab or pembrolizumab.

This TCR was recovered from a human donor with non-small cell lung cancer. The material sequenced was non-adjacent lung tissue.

The CDR3 here is CASSFSAGGSYNEQFF. CDR3 coding DNA: TGTGCCAGCAGTTTTTCAGCGGGGGGATCCTACAATGAGCAGTTCTTC. The chain is built from TRBV6-5 and TRBJ2-1; 9 bases are a match to TRBD2. With V trimmed by 4 bases and J by 1 base, 5 bases remained unmatched. This CDR3 spans 16 amino acids. CDR1 is MNHEY, CDR2 SVGAGI, per germline.